This TCR beta chain is from a study of blood T cells in healthy people across ages. Across the whole study: Every two T cells gave about one barcoded beta molecule via template switching.

This CDR3 region has 15 residues. The V end was cut by 2 bases, the J end by 5 bases, with 15 bases between. CDR1 SGHTA and CDR2 FQGNSA come from the germline V gene. The authors ran a second PCR of about 7 to 11 cycles using a sample-barcoded 5' primer and a J-beta primer mix. TCRdb reanalysed the 5' RACE reads using MiXCR and keeps one entry per CDR3 protein. This table has approximately 1.5 million distinct CDR3 sequences, around 36% appearing once. This clonotype occurred a few times. Isolation recovered at least 6.5 million PBMCs from every sample. This chain connects TRBV7-2 to TRBJ1-1; D is perhaps TRBD1 (6 bases). Sequencing was done on a sample of blood. The origin of this receptor is a woman in her 30s in good health. The CDR3 coding sequence is TGTGCCAGCAGCTTACCAGGGCAGGGGTTGACTGAAGCTTTCTTT. Amino acid sequence: CASSLPGQGLTEAFF.